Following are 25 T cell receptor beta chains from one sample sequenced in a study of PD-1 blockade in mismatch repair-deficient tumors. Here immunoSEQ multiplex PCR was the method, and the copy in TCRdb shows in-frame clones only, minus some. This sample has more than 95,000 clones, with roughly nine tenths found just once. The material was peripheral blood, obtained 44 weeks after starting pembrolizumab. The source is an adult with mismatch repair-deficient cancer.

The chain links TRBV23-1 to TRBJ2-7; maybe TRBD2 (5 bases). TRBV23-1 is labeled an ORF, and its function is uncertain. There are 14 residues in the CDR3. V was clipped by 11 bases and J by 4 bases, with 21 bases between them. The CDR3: CAARPPGSSYEQYF. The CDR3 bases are TGCGCCGCCCGACCCCCGGGGAGTTCATACGAGCAGTACTTC.

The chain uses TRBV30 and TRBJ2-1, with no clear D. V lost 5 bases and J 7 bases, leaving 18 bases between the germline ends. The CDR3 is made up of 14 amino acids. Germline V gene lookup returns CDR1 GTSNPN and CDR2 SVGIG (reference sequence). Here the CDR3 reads CAWDTLGRRNEQFF. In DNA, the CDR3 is TGTGCCTGGGACACCCTCGGCCGGCGGAATGAGCAGTTCTTC. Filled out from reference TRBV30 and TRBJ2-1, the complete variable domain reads SQTIHQWPATLVQPVGSPLSLECTVEGTSNPNLYWYRQAAGRGLQLLFYSVGIGQISSEVPQNLSASRPQDRQFILSSKKLLLSDSGFYLCAWDTLGRRNEQFFGPGTRLTVL.

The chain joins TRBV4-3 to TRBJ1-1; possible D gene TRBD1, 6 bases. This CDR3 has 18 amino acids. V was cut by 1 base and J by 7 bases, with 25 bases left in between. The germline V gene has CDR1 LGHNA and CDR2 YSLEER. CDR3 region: CASSQVLGFAGDNGEAFF. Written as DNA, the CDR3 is TGCGCCAGCAGCCAAGTCTTGGGTTTTGCAGGGGATAACGGTGAAGCTTTCTTT.

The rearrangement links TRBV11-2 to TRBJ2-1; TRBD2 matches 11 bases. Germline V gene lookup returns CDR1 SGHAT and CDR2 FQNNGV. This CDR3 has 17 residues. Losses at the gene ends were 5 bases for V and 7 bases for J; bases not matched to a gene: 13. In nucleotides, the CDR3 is TGTGCCAGCAGCATGAGGATATCGACTAGCGGGATGAATGAGCAGTTCTTC. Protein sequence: CASSMRISTSGMNEQFF.

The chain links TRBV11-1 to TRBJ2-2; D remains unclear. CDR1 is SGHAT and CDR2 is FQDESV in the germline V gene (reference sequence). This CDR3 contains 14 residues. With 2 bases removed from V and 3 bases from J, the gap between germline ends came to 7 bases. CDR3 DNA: TGTGCCAGCAGCTTACTACTTTACACCGGGGAGCTGTTTTTT. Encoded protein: CASSLLLYTGELFF.

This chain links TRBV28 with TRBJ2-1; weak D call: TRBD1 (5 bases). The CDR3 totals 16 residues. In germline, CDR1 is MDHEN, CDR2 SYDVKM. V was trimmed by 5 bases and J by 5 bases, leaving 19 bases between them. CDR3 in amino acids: CASSPNRGPRDNEQFF. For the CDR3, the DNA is TGTGCCAGCAGTCCCAATAGGGGCCCCCGGGACAATGAGCAGTTCTTC.

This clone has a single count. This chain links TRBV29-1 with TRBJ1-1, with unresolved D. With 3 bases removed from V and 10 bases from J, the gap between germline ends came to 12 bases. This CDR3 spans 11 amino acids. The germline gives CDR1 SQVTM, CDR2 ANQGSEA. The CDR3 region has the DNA TGCAGCGTTGATCCTGGCCAGGTAGCTTTCTTT. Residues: CSVDPGQVAFF.

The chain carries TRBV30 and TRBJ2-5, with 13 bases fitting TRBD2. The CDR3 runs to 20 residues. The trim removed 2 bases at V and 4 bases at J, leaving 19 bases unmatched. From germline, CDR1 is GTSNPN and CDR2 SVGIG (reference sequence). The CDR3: CAWSHPPGLAGVVGRETQYF. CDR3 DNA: TGTGCCTGGAGTCACCCCCCCGGACTAGCGGGAGTTGTGGGACGAGAGACCCAGTACTTC.

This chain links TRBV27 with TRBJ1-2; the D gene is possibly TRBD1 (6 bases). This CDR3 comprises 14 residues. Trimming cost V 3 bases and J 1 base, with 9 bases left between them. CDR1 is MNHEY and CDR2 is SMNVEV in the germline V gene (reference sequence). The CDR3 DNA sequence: TGTGCCAGCAGTTTGGGGGGCAGTAACTATGGCTACACCTTC. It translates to CASSLGGSNYGYTF.

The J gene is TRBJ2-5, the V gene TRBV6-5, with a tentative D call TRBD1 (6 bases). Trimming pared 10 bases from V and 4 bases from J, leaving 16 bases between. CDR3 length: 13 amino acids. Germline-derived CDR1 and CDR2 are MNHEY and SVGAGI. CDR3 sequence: CATNRVPGETQYF. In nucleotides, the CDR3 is TGTGCCACCAACAGGGTTCCAGGAGAGACCCAGTACTTC.

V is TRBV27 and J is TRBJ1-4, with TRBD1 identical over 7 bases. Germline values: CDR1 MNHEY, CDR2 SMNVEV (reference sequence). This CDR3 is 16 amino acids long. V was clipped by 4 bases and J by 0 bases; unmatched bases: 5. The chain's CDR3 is CASSSLQGTTNEKLFF. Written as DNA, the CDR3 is TGTGCCAGCAGTTCCCTACAGGGGACAACTAATGAAAAACTGTTTTTT.

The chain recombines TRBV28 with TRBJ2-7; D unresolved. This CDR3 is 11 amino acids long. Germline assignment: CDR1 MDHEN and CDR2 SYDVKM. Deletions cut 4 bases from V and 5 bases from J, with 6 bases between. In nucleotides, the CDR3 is TGTGCCAGCAGTTCTCCCCACGAGCAGTACTTC. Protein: CASSSPHEQYF.

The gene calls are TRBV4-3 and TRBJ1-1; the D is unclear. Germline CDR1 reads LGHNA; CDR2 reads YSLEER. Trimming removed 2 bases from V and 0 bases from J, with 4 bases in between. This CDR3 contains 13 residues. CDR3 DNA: TGCGCCAGCAGCCAATTTATGAACACTGAAGCTTTCTTT. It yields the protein CASSQFMNTEAFF.

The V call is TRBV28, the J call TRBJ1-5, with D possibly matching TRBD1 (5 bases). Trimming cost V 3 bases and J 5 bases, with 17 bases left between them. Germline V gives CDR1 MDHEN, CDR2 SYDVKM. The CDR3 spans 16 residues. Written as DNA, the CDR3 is TGTGCCAGCAGTTTGGGGGGGGTGAGGGGATATCAGCCCCAGCATTTT. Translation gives CASSLGGVRGYQPQHF.

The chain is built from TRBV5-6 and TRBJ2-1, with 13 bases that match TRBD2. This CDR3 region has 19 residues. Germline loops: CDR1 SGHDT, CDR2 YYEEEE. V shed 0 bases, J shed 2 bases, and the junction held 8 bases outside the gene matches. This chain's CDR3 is CASSLDVPGTSGAYNEQFF. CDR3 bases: TGTGCCAGCAGCTTGGATGTACCCGGGACTAGCGGGGCCTACAATGAGCAGTTCTTC. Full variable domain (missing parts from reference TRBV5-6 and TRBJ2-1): DAGVTQSPTHLIKTRGQQVTLRCSPKSGHDTVSWYQQALGQGPQFIFQYYEEEERQRGNFPDRFSGHQFPNYSSELNVNALLLGDSALYLCASSLDVPGTSGAYNEQFFGPGTRLTVL.

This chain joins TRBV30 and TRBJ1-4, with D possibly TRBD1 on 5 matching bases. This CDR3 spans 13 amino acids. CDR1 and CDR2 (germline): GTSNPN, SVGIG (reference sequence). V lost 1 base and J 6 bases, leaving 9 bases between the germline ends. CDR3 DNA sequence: TGTGCCTGGAGTGAACGGGGGTATGAAAAACTGTTTTTT. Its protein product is CAWSERGYEKLFF.

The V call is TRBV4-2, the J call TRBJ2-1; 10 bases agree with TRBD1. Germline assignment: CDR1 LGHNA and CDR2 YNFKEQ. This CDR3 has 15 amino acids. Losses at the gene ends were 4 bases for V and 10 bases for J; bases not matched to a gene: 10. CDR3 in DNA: TGTGCCAGCAGCCCGCGACAGGGGGCGGGTCAGGAGCAGTTCTTC. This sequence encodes CASSPRQGAGQEQFF.

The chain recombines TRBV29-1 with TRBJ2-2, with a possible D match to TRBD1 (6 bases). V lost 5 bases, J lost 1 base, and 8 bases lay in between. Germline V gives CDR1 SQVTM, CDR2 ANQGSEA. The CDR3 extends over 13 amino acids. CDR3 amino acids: CSVPGQNTGELFF. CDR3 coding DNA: TGCAGCGTTCCGGGACAGAACACCGGGGAGCTGTTTTTT.

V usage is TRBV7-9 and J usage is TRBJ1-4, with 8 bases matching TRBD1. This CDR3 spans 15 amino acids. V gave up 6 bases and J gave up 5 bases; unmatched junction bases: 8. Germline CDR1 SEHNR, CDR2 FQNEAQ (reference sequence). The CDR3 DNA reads TGTGCCAGCAGTTCCGGACAGGGACTCAATGAAAAACTGTTTTTT. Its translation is CASSSGQGLNEKLFF.

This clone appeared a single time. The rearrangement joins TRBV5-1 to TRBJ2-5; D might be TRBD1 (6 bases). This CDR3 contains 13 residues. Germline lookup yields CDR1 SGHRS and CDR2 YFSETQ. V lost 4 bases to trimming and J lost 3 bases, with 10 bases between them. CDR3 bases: TGCGCCAGCAGCCTACAGGGAAAAGAGACCCAGTACTTC. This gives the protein CASSLQGKETQYF.

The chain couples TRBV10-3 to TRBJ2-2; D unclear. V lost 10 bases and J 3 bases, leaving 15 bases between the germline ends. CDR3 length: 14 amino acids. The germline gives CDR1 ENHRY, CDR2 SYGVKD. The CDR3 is CASRNGYYTGELFF. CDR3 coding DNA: TGTGCCAGCAGGAACGGGTATTACACCGGGGAGCTGTTTTTT.

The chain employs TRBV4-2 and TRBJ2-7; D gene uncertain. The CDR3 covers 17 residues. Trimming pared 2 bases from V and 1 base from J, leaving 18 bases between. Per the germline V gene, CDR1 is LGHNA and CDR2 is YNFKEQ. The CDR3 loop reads CASSQISLTLSSYEQYF. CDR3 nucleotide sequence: TGTGCCAGCAGCCAAATTTCCCTTACCCTATCTTCCTACGAGCAGTACTTC.

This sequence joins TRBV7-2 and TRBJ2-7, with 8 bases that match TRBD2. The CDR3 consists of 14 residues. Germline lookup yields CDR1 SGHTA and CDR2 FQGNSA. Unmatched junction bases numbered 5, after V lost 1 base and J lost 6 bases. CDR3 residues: CASSLVGGAVEQYF. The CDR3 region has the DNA TGTGCCAGCAGCTTAGTCGGGGGGGCGGTCGAGCAGTACTTC.

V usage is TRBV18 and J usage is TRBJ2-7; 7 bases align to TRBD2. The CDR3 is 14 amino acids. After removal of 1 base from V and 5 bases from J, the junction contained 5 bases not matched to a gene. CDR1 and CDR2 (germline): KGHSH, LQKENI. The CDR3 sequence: CASSPREGSDEQYF. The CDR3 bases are TGTGCCAGCTCACCACGGGAGGGAAGTGACGAGCAGTACTTC.

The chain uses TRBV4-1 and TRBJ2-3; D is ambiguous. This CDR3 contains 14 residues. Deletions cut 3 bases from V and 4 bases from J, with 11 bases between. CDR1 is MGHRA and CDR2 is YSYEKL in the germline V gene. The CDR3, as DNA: TGCGCCAGCAGCCAGGTCCGCCTCCCAGATACGCAGTATTTT. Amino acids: CASSQVRLPDTQYF.